Included here is one TCR beta chain sequence, with context. The sample originates from a study of molecular identifiers for immune sequencing clone quantification. TCRdb reanalysed the PCR reads using MiXCR and keeps one entry per CDR3 protein. The data hold a few hundred thousand distinct CDR3 sequences, with about a quarter observed a single time. This CDR3 is 15 amino acids long. Germline V gives CDR1 MDHEN, CDR2 SYDVKM. V lost 3 bases, J lost 0 bases, and 10 bases lay in between. The sample taken for sequencing was naive CD8+ T cells from blood, with Jurkat cell RNA spiked in. The subset denotes: FACS-sorted CD8+CD4-CCR7+CD45RA+ naive T cells. The receptor comes from a human donor in good health. Some libraries in this study had Jurkat cell RNA spiked in. The chain links TRBV28 to TRBJ2-3; D is undetermined. CDR3 DNA sequence: TGTGCCAGCAGTTTCCGCGGTTCGAGCACAGATACGCAGTATTTT. Protein product: CASSFRGSSTDTQYF.